The source of this T cell receptor beta chain is a study of shared clonotypes between healthy human individuals. Findings of the study overall: Among donors, clonotype sharing was expected to be affected by sequencing depth.

The CDR3 runs to 19 residues. V lost 9 bases and J lost 2; bases outside the gene matches: 21. In germline, CDR1 is SNHLY, CDR2 FYNNEI. Cells designated naive CD8 were CD45RO-negative and were positively selected for CCR7, with terminally differentiated effector memory CD45RA+ cells excluded. Of note for this clone: Its target is not known.

The method was immunoSEQ multiplex PCR; TCRdb's version includes in-frame clones alone and lacks a portion of them. The sample holds about 2.1 million clones, 85% to 95% seen once. The sequence was obtained from a man younger than 35 in good health. Some clones in this sample may be carry-over from other donors' samples. This sequence joins TRBV2 and TRBJ2-7; 11 nucleotides agree with TRBD2. Sequencing was carried out using naive CD8+ T cells from PBMCs. CDR3 DNA: TGTGCCAGTCTTACCACAGGGTGGGCTAGCGGGAGGATTACCTACGAGCAGTACTTC. Amino acids: CASLTTGWASGRITYEQYF. Together with reference TRBV2 and TRBJ2-7, the CDR3 gives the full variable domain: EPEVTQTPSHQVTQMGQEVILRCVPISNHLYFYWYRQILGQKVEFLVSFYNNEISEKSEIFDDQFSVERPDGSNFTLKIRSTKLEDSAMYFCASLTTGWASGRITYEQYFGPGTRLTVT.